The T cell receptor (beta chain) described here comes from a study of cytomegalovirus exposure and HLA in healthy donors (dated 2017 in TCRdb). For the wider study: An earlier analysis of approximately 590 of the donors reported 250 to 350 Gb of sequence data and some 120 million unique TCR beta sequences from roughly 180 million T cells. Approximately 310 gigabases of sequencing data and about 92 million unique TCR sequences made up an early release that covered around 640 HLA-typed donors. Genome-wide SNP genotypes for about three fifths of the 666 donors were used in a later genetic analysis, which treated that subset as a discovery cohort. The study aimed to test whether cataloging public T cell receptors could reveal signatures of past pathogen exposure. The study used immunosequencing to profile the T cell repertoires of approximately 630 subjects and linked those repertoires to cytomegalovirus serostatus. Donor age, sex, ethnicity and CMV serostatus were compiled together with the repertoire data. All discovery cohort repertoires had been generated on a single sequencing platform. An earlier analysis of 587 of the donors applied high-throughput TCR beta sequencing to assess whether each TCR beta V gene segment acted as functional or pseudogenic. On average, about 200,000 unique TCR beta nucleotide sequences were sequenced per donor among some 430 genotyped donors of the cohort, with around 19% of those sequences being non-productive. In the later analysis, no new phenotypic data were used to find candidate immune exposures; instead, reliance was placed on TCR beta sequences and their occurrence across donors. A separate validation cohort of approximately 120 different subjects was used in addition to the approximately 700-subject first cohort. A handful of DR-DQ haplotypes were handled as single units for association and clustering because linkage in the cohort was strong. In a later analysis, previously published TCR beta repertoires from about 670 donors were re-analyzed and high-resolution HLA genotyping was added so that TCR occurrence patterns could be studied. The study combined high-throughput TCR immunosequencing, statistical association of individual TCRs with disease status, and machine learning to predict cytomegalovirus infection status. Typing coverage varied by locus: roughly 629-630 donors for A, B, C, DRB1 and DQB1; approximately 500 for DQA1; more than 600 for DPA1; 450 to 480 for DPB1. Class I and class II HLA loci were covered by the typing at four-digit resolution. Of the roughly 400 genotyped donors, approximately 82% fell in the genetic ancestry cluster associated with self-reported Caucasian donors.

The cohort was made up of several hundred healthy bone marrow donors. At the time of sampling, all cohort members were nominally healthy, though unrecorded immune exposures were likely present. The donor was CMV seronegative and was included in the group of a few hundred seronegative cohort members. A peripheral blood sample was provided by each donor, and peripheral blood mononuclear cells were used for TCR beta sequencing. The Qiagen DNeasy Blood Extraction Kit was used to extract genomic DNA from the blood cell samples. As for this clone: Its antigen is currently not known. It has no much larger one-base neighbor in the sample; base qualities were not kept.

Study-level results and caveats: Sequencing depth was assumed to be roughly uniform across donors in the presence/absence analyses, though that assumption may not hold. V-gene and J-gene trimming of TCR beta chains was associated with a missense DCLRE1C variant in a later genetic analysis, and the association was replicated in an independent cohort. In a later analysis, most CMV-associated TCR beta chains were found to appear HLA-restricted, with HLA associations seemingly driven largely by CMV exposure. A further reported finding was that TCR beta sequences accurately predicted the HLA-A and HLA-B alleles for most subjects in the first cohort. For the cohort, immune exposure information was limited to CMV serostatus. In a later analysis, HLA-associated TCR beta chains showed more clonal expansion and lower generation probabilities than non-associated chains that were equally common. The authors suggested that the approach could potentially be extended to other disease states and immunological phenotypes. A total of 150 to 200 TCR beta chains were listed by the study as associated with cytomegalovirus. In an earlier analysis of 587 of the donors, most TCR beta V segments appeared in productive rearrangements about 87% or about 30% of the time, broadly matching IMGT annotations. Some 16 rarely observed V segments, including chromosome 9 orphons, were excluded from the earlier analysis of almost 600 of the donors because counts were too low. In a later analysis, some 17,000 TCR beta sequences were associated with specific HLA alleles at a false discovery rate of 0.05. In a later analysis, the rate of TCR association differed among HLA loci, with DRB1 alleles having the most associated TCRs and HLA-C alleles having the fewest. Linkage disequilibrium might explain the correlated functional status among segregating V segments, but an unknown experimental factor could not be excluded. A few of the identified cytomegalovirus-associated TCR beta chains were confirmed in vitro to be specific for cytomegalovirus antigens. In both the original and validation cohorts, the classifier was reported to diagnose cytomegalovirus status with high specificity and sensitivity. When HLA alleles, especially DR and DQ, strongly co-occurred, attributing TCR associations to individual alleles was difficult. Because HLA typing was unavailable for some donors at each locus, only the typed subset was used in association tests. A later analysis reported that several top co-occurrence clusters appeared linked to parvovirus B19, influenza, CMV and Epstein-Barr virus. The cohort was sequenced for TCR beta chains only, and without alpha or paired-chain data the features that could be detected were limited. A group of highly shared sequence variants was considered likely to be a technical artifact of the sequencing pipeline. Compared with the 666-donor mean, donors in an Asian-associated ancestry cluster had fewer N-insertions in productive TCRs, according to a later genetic analysis. Across donors, most TCR sequences were observed very rarely, whereas some public TCRs were present in many individuals.

The receptor library was made with the immunoSEQ multiplex PCR assay. For the multiplex PCR, a mixture combining 60 forward primers for TCR Vbeta segments and 13 reverse primers for TCR Jbeta segments was used. The CDR3 region of rearranged TCR beta genes was amplified from genomic DNA with a multiplex PCR assay. The Illumina HiSeq System was used to sequence the amplified TCR beta libraries as 87-base-pair reads. The authors' analysis ran thus. A later analysis tallied 75 million to 95 million unique TCR beta chains across the 700 or so repertoires, and some 10 million of those chains were shared by two or more donors. To remove PCR and sequencing errors, raw reads were error-corrected and collapsed into unique sequences using a nearest-neighbor algorithm that merged closely related sequences. CDR3 sequences were aligned to IMGT reference sequences to assign V, D and J gene segments. For a sequence to be retained, at least a six-nucleotide match to both a V gene segment and a J gene segment was required. Rearrangements were classified as productive when the CDR3 lacked stop codons and remained in frame with V and J, and all other rearrangements were classified as non-productive. CDR3 was defined according to IMGT convention as the region running from the second conserved V-encoded cysteine to the conserved J-encoded phenylalanine. In an earlier analysis of more than 550 of the donors, sequences lacking an unambiguous match to a single V gene segment were excluded. In an earlier analysis of a few hundred of the donors, a V segment was called functional when productive rearrangements were above 56.7%, and segregating when the standard deviation between donors exceeded 5%. A statistical classification framework was developed to diagnose cytomegalovirus status using the catalog of TCR beta chain sequences. V and J gene assignment, in a later analysis, came from comparing TCR nucleotide sequences with IMGT/GENE-DB human TR gene sequences. In a later analysis, CDR3 sequences and most-parsimonious VDJ recombination scenarios were assigned using the TCRdist pipeline. In a later analysis, each TCR beta chain was defined by its CDR3 amino acid sequence together with its V-gene family, and reads without a unique V-gene family were excluded. In a later analysis, 450 to 600 highly shared, low-generation-probability nucleotide sequences were removed to address suspected cross-contamination and a sequencing artifact. In a later analysis, a clonal expansion index was calculated for each public chain from normalized within-repertoire ranks of inferred template counts. In a later analysis, generation probabilities were computed using a VDJ recombination model fitted to out-of-frame rearrangements, and the results were checked against IGoR. In a later analysis, hypergeometric tests were used to score TCR-TCR, TCR-HLA and TCR-CMV co-occurrence, with a repertoire-size bias correction applied to TCR pairs. False discovery rates were estimated in a later analysis by permuting HLA or CMV assignments 20 times. In a later analysis, co-occurring TCRs were grouped using DBSCAN, with TCRdist sequence similarity added in when clustering inside HLA-allele-positive subsets. Repertoires with fewer than 30,000 or more than 120,000 public chains were left out of co-occurrence clustering, as were four to six repertoires with anomalous nucleotide sharing. TCRdb took over this immuneACCESS table, retaining in-frame rearrangements with V and J assigned. Such tables are incomplete; in checked studies, under half of the missing clones stem from an unresolved V gene, and the remainder is unexplained. V and J calls and clone size are those listed in that table; D and trimming were worked out from the DNA. The sample has 100,000 to 150,000 clones on record, 82% of them singletons. The ten most abundant clones make up 1.4% to 1.5% of the sample.

This sequence originates from a woman aged 18 to 35 in good health and CMV-seronegative. The sample taken for sequencing was PBMCs.

The base sequence is TGTGCCAGCAGCCTCTCCCATAGAAATTACGAGCAGTACTTC. It codes for CASSLSHRNYEQYF. Recombination joined TRBV7-2 with TRBJ2-7; no D gene can be assigned with confidence. The CDR3 covers 14 residues, taking in both the cysteine and the phenylalanine. Just CDR3 DNA is preserved here, 42 bases in frame from base 1. V loses 5 bases of germline sequence and J loses 4 bases, and the interval between the two ends is 15 bases. CDR1 and CDR2 were assigned from the germline V gene as SGHTA and FQGNSA.